A single T cell receptor beta chain is shown here with its context. Its antigen is not yet known. No base-level quality is on record; no much larger clone is a single base apart. The CDR3 contains 13 residues, cysteine and phenylalanine counted. Solely the CDR3 DNA is kept, with 39 bases framed from the first base. CDR1 and CDR2 (PRHDT, FYEKMQ) derive from the germline V gene (reference sequence). The V end gives up 4 bases and the J end 1 base, leaving 1 base in the junction not matched to a gene. The sample belongs to a study of CD8+ T cells in alopecia areata (dated by TCRdb to the late 2010s). Background for the entire study: Treated patients were enrolled in an open-label pilot trial of oral tofacitinib at 5 to 10 mg twice daily for moderate-to-severe alopecia areata. In treated patients, disease severity was measured using the SALT score, which gives the percentage of scalp surface area affected. Patients stayed on tofacitinib for 6 to 18 months and then had 6 months of follow-up off drug so that delayed response and recurrence could be assessed. Scalp clonality was compared among normal scalp (n=4), patchy alopecia areata scalp (n=8), and alopecia totalis/universalis scalp (n=8). Amplification of TCRbeta CDR3 regions was done by immunoSEQ multiplex PCR using 35 Vbeta forward primers and 13 Jbeta reverse primers. Scalp tissue and sorted CD4+ and CD8+ peripheral blood T cells from patchy and totalis/universalis alopecia areata patients and from healthy controls were covered by human TCRbeta sequencing. Biopsies were taken from tofacitinib-treated patients at baseline and at 4 and 24 weeks of treatment, and a later scalp biopsy was taken in several of the tofacitinib-treated patients. High-throughput TCRbeta sequencing was used to examine T cell clonal expansion in alopecia areata in both the C3H/HeJ mouse model and human patients. RNA came from the PAXgene miRNA kit for fixed scalp, the miRNeasy kit for PBMCs, and the RNeasy kit for mouse skin.

Receptor libraries were prepared by the immunoSEQ multiplex PCR assay. RNA was extracted from all samples and reverse transcribed into cDNA, which served as template for TCR sequencing. First-strand cDNA was synthesized with SuperScript III using a 2:1 mix of oligo-dT and random hexamers. A synthetic immune receptor repertoire was used to measure amplification bias, and any remaining bias was corrected computationally. The original pipeline was this. Raw reads were preprocessed to remove errors, and CDR3 was defined according to IMGT conventions as the region from the conserved cysteine to phenylalanine. Clonality was computed as 1 minus the Shannon entropy, with the entropy normalized by log2 of the number of productive unique TCRs. Scalp TCRbeta sequences were cross-referenced with sorted blood CD4 and CD8 repertoires so that the CD4 or CD8 identity of scalp clones could be inferred. The table was pulled from immuneACCESS by TCRdb, which kept in-frame rearrangements only. Such tables lose some clones; where checked, under half of the loss comes from unresolved V genes, and the rest has no known cause. That table furnishes V, J and clone size, whereas the DNA furnished D and trimming. Here the sample has about 94,000 clones; about three quarters occur a single time. 17% of the sample rests with the top ten.

In the paper's terms, the treatment or condition label means: oral pan-JAK inhibitor, 5-10 mg twice daily. Lesional scalp punch biopsies and peripheral blood were collected from alopecia areata patients. PBMCs were separated by density centrifugation and stained for CD3, CD4 and CD8, after which CD4+ and CD8+ T cells were sorted on a FACSAria. General study outcomes and caveats: Unlike mouse skin, where gammadelta T cells dominate, normal human skin contains resident alphabeta T cells that get sequenced too, which complicates analysis of the scalp TCR repertoire. Compared with normal scalp, lesional scalp had higher clonality and more expanded CD8+ clones, particularly in alopecia totalis/universalis, a pattern that suggests antigenic drive. Compared with mice, TCR sequences shared between patients were less clear, possibly partly because of HLA diversity across the patient population. With tofacitinib, both scalp clonality and the number of expanded CD8+ clones among the top 100 scalp clones went down significantly. During tofacitinib treatment, many expanded lesional clones remained in scalp and blood, and this persistence may partly explain relapse after treatment is stopped. Because the treated cohort was small and had only one nonresponder, larger studies are needed to examine links between baseline CD8+ expansion and response.

The receptor's source is a human donor with alopecia areata. The rearrangement joined TRBV13 to TRBJ2-7; 7 middle bases align to TRBD1. The specimen comprised CD8+ T cells sorted from blood, sampled between weeks 43 and 45, from a patient treated with tofacitinib. In nucleotide form, the sequence is TGTGCCAGCAGCTCGGGACAGTCCTACGAGCAGTACTTC. Its amino acids are CASSSGQSYEQYF. The CDR3 plus the reference TRBV13 and TRBJ2-7 genes for the other parts give the full variable domain: AAGVIQSPRHLIKEKRETATLKCYPIPRHDTVYWYQQGPGQDPQFLISFYEKMQSDKGSIPDRFSAQQFSDYHSELNMSSLELGDSALYFCASSSGQSYEQYFGPGTRLTVT.